This T cell receptor (beta chain) was found in a study of control samples from healthy donors and cancer patients. Germline V gene data show CDR1 as SGHRS and CDR2 as YFSETQ. Trimming removed 3 bases from V and 8 bases from J, with 14 bases in between. The CDR3 runs to 14 residues. This table comes from immunoSEQ multiplex PCR, and its TCRdb copy is limited to in-frame clones, with some not included. Altogether approximately 94,000 clones are present, more than 85% being singletons, with the ten largest covering about 20%. Sequencing was carried out using blood. The chain links TRBV5-1 to TRBJ1-4, with D possibly matching TRBD1 (5 bases). The receptor's source is a woman in her forties or fifties in good health. The CDR3 DNA reads as TGCGCCAGCAGCTCAGGGAGGGGAGGAGAAAAACTGTTTTTT. Its translation: CASSSGRGGEKLFF. Full variable domain (rest looked up from reference TRBV5-1 and TRBJ1-4): KAGVTQTPRYLIKTRGQQVTLSCSPISGHRSVSWYQQTPGQGLQFLFEYFSETQRNKGNFPGRFSGRQFSNSRSEMNVSTLELGDSALYLCASSSGRGGEKLFFGSGTQLSVL.